The rows below give T cell receptor beta chains drawn from one sample of a study of T cell responses to AZD1222 COVID-19 vaccine. Produced via immunoSEQ multiplex PCR; TCRdb's table is partial and in-frame only. Of around 260,000 clones detected, 85% to 95% appear once; the ten largest clones hold 0.55%. The material was peripheral blood, obtained on day 0 of AZD1222 vaccination. The receptor set was obtained from an adult in good health. Both conserved end residues are part of each CDR3. The D gene is left open where the match is weak.

V	D	J	CDR3	DNA
TRBV20-1	-	TRBJ1-6	CSASEAGEVYNSPLHF	TGCAGTGCTAGTGAGGCAGGGGAGGTCTATAATTCACCCCTCCACTTT
TRBV29-1	TRBD2	TRBJ2-5	CSVDGLEQETQYF	TGCAGCGTTGATGGACTAGAACAAGAGACCCAGTACTTC
TRBV2	-	TRBJ1-6	CASSPGYNSPLHF	TGTGCCAGCAGTCCGGGGTATAATTCACCCCTCCACTTT
TRBV9	-	TRBJ2-3	CASSVGEMNTQYF	TGTGCCAGCAGCGTAGGGGAAATGAATACGCAGTATTTT
TRBV23-1	-	TRBJ1-1	CASSQGGRGTEAFF	TGCGCCAGCAGTCAGGGGGGGCGAGGCACTGAAGCTTTCTTT
TRBV4-1	TRBD2	TRBJ2-3	CASSQEPAGGVADTQYF	TGCGCCAGCAGCCAAGAGCCCGCGGGGGGGGTCGCAGATACGCAGTATTTT
TRBV28	-	TRBJ1-4	CAIGGGANEKLFF	TGTGCCATCGGCGGAGGGGCTAATGAAAAACTGTTTTTT
TRBV7-9	-	TRBJ1-6	CASSLSGSRDSPLHF	TGTGCCAGCAGCTTATCCGGGTCTAGGGATTCACCCCTCCACTTT
TRBV11-2	-	TRBJ1-2	CASSLQPGGSSYGYTF	TGTGCCAGCAGCTTACAACCGGGGGGCAGTAGCTATGGCTACACCTTC
TRBV7-2	-	TRBJ2-7	CASSLDRSSYEQYF	TGTGCCAGCAGCTTAGATCGCAGTAGCTACGAGCAGTACTTC
TRBV3-1/TRBV3-2	-	TRBJ2-2	CASSYSLAGELFF	TGTGCCAGCAGCTATTCTCTCGCCGGGGAGCTGTTTTTT
TRBV5-5	-	TRBJ2-7	CASSLAETKSYEQYF	TGTGCCAGCAGCTTGGCCGAGACGAAGTCCTACGAGCAGTACTTC
TRBV10-3	TRBD2	TRBJ2-3	CAISWTSGGTDTQYF	TGTGCCATCAGTTGGACTAGCGGGGGCACAGATACGCAGTATTTT
TRBV4-1	-	TRBJ2-1	CASSQEVLSSYNEQFF	TGCGCCAGCAGCCAAGAAGTCTTGAGCTCCTACAATGAGCAGTTCTTC
TRBV10-3	TRBD1	TRBJ1-1	CAIRGQYTEAFF	TGTGCCATCAGGGGACAGTACACTGAAGCTTTCTTT
TRBV2	-	TRBJ2-7	CASNRGDGQPPPYEQYF	TGTGCCAGCAATCGTGGCGACGGGCAACCGCCGCCCTACGAGCAGTACTTC